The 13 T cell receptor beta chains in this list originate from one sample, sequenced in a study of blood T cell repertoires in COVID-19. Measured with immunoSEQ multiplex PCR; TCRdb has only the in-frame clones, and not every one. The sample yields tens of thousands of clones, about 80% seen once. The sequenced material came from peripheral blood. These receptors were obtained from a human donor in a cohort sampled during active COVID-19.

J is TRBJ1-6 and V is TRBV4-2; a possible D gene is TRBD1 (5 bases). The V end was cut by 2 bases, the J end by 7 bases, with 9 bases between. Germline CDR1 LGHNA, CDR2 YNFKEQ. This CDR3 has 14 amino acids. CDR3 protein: CASSQSRQNSPLHF. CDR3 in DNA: TGTGCCAGCAGCCAAAGTCGACAGAATTCACCCCTCCACTTT.

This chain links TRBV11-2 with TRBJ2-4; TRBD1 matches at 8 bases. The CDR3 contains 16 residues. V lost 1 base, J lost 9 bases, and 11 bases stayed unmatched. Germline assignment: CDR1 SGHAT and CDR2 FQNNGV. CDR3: CASSLGGQALFGIQYF. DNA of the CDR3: TGTGCCAGCAGCTTAGGGGGACAGGCGTTATTCGGCATTCAGTACTTC.

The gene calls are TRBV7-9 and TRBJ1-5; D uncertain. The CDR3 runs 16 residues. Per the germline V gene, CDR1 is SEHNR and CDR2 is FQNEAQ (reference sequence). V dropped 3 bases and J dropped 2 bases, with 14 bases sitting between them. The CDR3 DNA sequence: TGTGCCAGCAGCTTTGTAAGAGGGTTAGGCAATCAGCCCCAGCATTTT. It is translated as CASSFVRGLGNQPQHF.

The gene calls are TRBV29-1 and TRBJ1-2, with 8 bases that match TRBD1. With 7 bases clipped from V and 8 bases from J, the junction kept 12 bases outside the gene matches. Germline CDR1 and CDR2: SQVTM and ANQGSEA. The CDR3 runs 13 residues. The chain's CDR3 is CSAATRQGTGYTF. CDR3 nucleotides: TGCAGCGCCGCAACCCGACAGGGGACGGGCTACACCTTC.

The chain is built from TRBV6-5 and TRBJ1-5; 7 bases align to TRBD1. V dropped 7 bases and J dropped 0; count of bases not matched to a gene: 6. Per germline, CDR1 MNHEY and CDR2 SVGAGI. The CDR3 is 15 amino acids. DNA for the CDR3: TGTGCCAGCAACCTACAGGGGTATAGCAATCAGCCCCAGCATTTT. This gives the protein CASNLQGYSNQPQHF.

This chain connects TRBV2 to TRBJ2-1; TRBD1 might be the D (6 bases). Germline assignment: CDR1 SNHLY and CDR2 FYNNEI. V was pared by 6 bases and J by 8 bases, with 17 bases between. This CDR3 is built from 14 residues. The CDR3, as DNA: TGTGCCAGCAGACTCGGGACACCGACCGATGAGCAGTTCTTC. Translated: CASRLGTPTDEQFF.

The CDR3 nucleotides read TGCGCCAGCAGCTATTCTAGCGGGGGGGCTCAGGAGACCCAGTACTTC. Translating gives CASSYSSGGAQETQYF. The chain uses TRBV5-1 and TRBJ2-5, with 12 positions matching TRBD2. Germline assignment: CDR1 SGHRS and CDR2 YFSETQ. V lost 3 bases and J lost 5; bases outside the gene matches: 8. The CDR3 sequence is 16 residues long.

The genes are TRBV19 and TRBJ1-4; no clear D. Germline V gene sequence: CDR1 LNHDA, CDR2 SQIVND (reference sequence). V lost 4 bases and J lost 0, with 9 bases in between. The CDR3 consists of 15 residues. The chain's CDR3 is CASSRLITTNEKLFF. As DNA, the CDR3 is TGTGCCAGTAGTAGACTTATCACAACTAATGAAAAACTGTTTTTT.

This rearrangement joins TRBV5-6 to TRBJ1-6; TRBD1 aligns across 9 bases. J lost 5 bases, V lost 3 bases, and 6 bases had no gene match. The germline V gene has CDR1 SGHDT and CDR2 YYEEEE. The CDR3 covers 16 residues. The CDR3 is CASSWTGTGNNSPLHF. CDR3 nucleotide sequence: TGTGCCAGCAGCTGGACCGGGACAGGGAATAATTCACCCCTCCACTTT.

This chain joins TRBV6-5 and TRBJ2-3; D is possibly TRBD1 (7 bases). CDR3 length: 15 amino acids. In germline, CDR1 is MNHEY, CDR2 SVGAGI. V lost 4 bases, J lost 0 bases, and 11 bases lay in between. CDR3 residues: CASSLTGTSTDTQYF. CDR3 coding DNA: TGTGCCAGCAGTTTGACAGGGACTAGCACAGATACGCAGTATTTT.

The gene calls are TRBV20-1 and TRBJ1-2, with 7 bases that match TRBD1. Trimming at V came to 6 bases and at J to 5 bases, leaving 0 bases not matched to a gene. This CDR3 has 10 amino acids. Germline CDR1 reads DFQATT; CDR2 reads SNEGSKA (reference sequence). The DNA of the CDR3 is TGCAGTGCGGGACAGTATGGCTACACCTTC. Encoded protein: CSAGQYGYTF.

The CDR3 is CASSRGLAGRSSSTDTQYF. As DNA, the CDR3 is TGCGCCAGCAGCAGGGGACTAGCGGGGCGATCTTCTAGCACAGATACGCAGTATTTT. The chain couples TRBV5-1 to TRBJ2-3, with TRBD2 matching over 13 bases. Germline CDR1 SGHRS, CDR2 YFSETQ. This CDR3 comprises 19 residues. Trimming took 4 bases from V and 0 from J; bases not matched to a gene: 11.

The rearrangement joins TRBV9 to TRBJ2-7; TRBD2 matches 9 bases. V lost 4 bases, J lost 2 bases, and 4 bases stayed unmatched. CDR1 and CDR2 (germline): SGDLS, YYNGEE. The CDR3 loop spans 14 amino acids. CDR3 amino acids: CASSTGTSPYEQYF. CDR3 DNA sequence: TGTGCCAGCAGCACGGGGACTAGCCCCTACGAGCAGTACTTC.